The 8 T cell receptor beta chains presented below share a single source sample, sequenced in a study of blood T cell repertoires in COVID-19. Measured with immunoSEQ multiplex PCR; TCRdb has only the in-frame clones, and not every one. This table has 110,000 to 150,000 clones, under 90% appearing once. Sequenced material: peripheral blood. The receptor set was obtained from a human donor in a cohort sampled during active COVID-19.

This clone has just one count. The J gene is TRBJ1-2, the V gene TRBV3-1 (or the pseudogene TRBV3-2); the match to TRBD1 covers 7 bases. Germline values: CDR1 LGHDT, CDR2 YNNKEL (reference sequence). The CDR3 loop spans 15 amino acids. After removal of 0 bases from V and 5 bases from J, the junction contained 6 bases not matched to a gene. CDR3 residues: CASSQDISQGYGYTF. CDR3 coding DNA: TGTGCCAGCAGCCAAGACATCTCACAGGGGTATGGCTACACCTTC.

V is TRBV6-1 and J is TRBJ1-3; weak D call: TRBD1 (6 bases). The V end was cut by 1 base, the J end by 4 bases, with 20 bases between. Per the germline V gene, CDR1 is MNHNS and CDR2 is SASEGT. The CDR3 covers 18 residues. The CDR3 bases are TGTGCCAGCAGTGAAGAAGGGGGATTCTCTCGGGTCGGAAACACCATATATTTT. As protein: CASSEEGGFSRVGNTIYF.

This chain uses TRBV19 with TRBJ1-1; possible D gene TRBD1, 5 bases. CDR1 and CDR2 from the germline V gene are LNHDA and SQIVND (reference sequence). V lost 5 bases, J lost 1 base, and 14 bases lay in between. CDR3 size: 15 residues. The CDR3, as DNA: TGTGCCAGTAGTGGGGCCGGGGGTCGGAACACTGAAGCTTTCTTT. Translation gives CASSGAGGRNTEAFF. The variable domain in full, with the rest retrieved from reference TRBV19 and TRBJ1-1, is DGGITQSPKYLFRKEGQNVTLSCEQNLNHDAMYWYRQDPGQGLRLIYYSQIVNDFQKGDIAEGYSVSREKKESFPLTVTSAQKNPTAFYLCASSGAGGRNTEAFFGQGTRLTVV.

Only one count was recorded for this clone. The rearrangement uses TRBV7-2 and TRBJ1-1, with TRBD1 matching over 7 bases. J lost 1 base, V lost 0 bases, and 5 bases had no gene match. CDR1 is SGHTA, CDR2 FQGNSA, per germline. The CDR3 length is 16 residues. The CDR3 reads CASSLAGTVANTEAFF. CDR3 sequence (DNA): TGTGCCAGCAGCTTAGCGGGGACAGTAGCGAACACTGAAGCTTTCTTT.

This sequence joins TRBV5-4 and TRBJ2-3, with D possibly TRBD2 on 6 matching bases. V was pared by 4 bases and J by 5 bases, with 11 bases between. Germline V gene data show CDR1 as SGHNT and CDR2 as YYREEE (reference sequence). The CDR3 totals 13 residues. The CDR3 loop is CASSGRPGDTQYF. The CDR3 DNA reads TGTGCCAGCAGCGGGAGGCCGGGAGATACGCAGTATTTT. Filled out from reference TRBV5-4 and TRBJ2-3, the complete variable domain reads ETGVTQSPTHLIKTRGQQVTLRCSSQSGHNTVSWYQQALGQGPQFIFQYYREEENGRGNFPPRFSGLQFPNYSSELNVNALELDDSALYLCASSGRPGDTQYFGPGTRLTVL.

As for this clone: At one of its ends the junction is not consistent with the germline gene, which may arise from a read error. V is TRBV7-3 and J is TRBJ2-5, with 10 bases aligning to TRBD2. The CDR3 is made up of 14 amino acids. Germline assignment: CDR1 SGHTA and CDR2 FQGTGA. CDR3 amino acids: CASSGGLAGALPHF. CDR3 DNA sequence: TGTGCCAGCAGTGGGGGGCTAGCGGGGGCCCTCCCCCACTTC. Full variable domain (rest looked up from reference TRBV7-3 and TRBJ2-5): GAGVSQTPSNKVTEKGKYVELRCDPISGHTALYWYRQSLGQGPEFLIYFQGTGAADDSGLPNDRFFAVRPEGSVSTLKIQRTERGDSAVYLCASSGGLAGALPHFGPGTRLLVL.

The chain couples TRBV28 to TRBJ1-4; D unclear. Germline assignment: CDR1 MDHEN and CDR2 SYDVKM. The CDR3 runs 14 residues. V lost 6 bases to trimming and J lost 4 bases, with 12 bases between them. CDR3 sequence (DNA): TGTGCCAGCAGGTCCCCCCGGGATAATGAAAAACTGTTTTTT. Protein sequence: CASRSPRDNEKLFF.

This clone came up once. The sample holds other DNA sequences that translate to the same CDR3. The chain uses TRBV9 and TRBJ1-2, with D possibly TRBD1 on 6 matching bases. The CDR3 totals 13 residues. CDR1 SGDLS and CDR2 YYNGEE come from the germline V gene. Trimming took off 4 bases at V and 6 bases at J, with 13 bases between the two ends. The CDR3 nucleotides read TGTGCCAGCAGCCCAAGTGGGGGCGATGGCTACACCTTC. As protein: CASSPSGGDGYTF.